Listed here is a single T cell receptor beta chain. The table lists this clone with a few counts. Its antigen remains unidentified. Base qualities were left out, and no much larger clone turns up one base away. TCRbeta CDR3 regions were amplified from genomic DNA using the immunoSEQ Assay, a bias-controlled multiplex PCR. In the original analysis: Nucleated cell counts per sample were estimated from amplification of reference gene primers within the assay. To quantify the absolute abundance of each unique TCRbeta CDR3 rearrangement, sequence reads were collapsed and filtered. For each sample, productive Simpson clonality was calculated as the square root of Simpson's diversity index over productive rearrangements. TCRdb retrieved this table from immuneACCESS and kept in-frame rearrangements only. Not all clones are present; in checked studies, unresolved V genes account for under half, and no reason is known for the remainder. The D gene and trimming were derived from the DNA, and the V and J assignments and clone size from that table. The sample table records roughly 180,000 clones; around 85% of these occur just once. 1% to 1.5% of the sample lies in the top ten.

V is shortened by 5 bases, J by 7 bases, and the region joining them spans 20 bases. In the germline V gene (reference sequence), CDR1 corresponds to SEHNR and CDR2 to FQNEAQ. The CDR3 covers 15 residues, taking in both the cysteine and the phenylalanine. Only CDR3 DNA remains: 45 bases, in frame from the first base. The data belong to a study of blood T cell repertoires in COVID-19 (dated by TCRdb to 2019 to 2021). General notes on the study: Samples from collaborators originated in the United States, Italy and Spain and spanned both the acute and convalescent phases of COVID-19. A de-identified subject ID, COVID-19 status, age in years and sex were almost always included in the sample metadata. A freely available public database, intended as a resource for researchers studying the immune response to SARS-CoV-2, is where the repertoires were released. HLA class I and class II types, where available, came from metadata supplied by the sample provider rather than from assay-based typing. The prospective study material was composed of cDNA or gDNA derived from T cells, B-cell-depleted T cells, or PBMCs. The dataset comprised deeply sampled blood TCRbeta repertoires from subjects exposed to, actively infected with, or recovered from COVID-19. The samples were drawn from the first 160 participants of the ongoing ImmuneRACE study and from 1,254 subjects provided by 6 global collaborators.

Points the paper makes about the study in general: The amount of clinical and demographic metadata varied by source and participant and was provided uncurated.

Samples from volunteer blood donors who had recovered from COVID-19 were contributed by a second Seattle source. Collaborating institutions collected whole blood in K2EDTA tubes following their own protocols. For TCRbeta analysis, collaborators shipped samples as frozen whole blood, isolated PBMCs, or DNA extracted from either of those sample types. The sequenced sample consisted of peripheral blood. The sequence derives from a man between 60 and 75 years old who had recovered from COVID-19. Here the chain combines TRBV7-9 and TRBJ1-2, with no D gene named confidently. The CDR3 loop reads CASSPRGSDYGGYTF. The DNA sequence follows: TGTGCCAGCAGCCCCCGAGGTAGCGACTATGGTGGCTACACCTTC.